These 25 T cell receptor beta chains share one sample of origin, sequenced in a study of blood T cell repertoires in COVID-19. Only in-frame clones appear in the TCRdb table, and some are missing; sequencing was by immunoSEQ multiplex PCR. The table has approximately 250,000 clones, around 80% seen once; the top ten hold approximately 4.3%. Sequencing was carried out using PBMCs or T cells enriched from blood (not recorded which). These receptors were collected from a man aged 25 to 40 with acute COVID-19.

The rearrangement joins TRBV27 to TRBJ1-2; 8 nucleotides match TRBD1. The CDR3 totals 15 residues. J was trimmed by 6 bases and V by 1 base; bases with no gene match: 7. CDR1 is MNHEY and CDR2 is SMNVEV in the germline V gene (reference sequence). The CDR3: CASSLWAGGKDGYTF. The CDR3 DNA reads as TGTGCCAGCAGTTTATGGGCAGGGGGCAAAGATGGCTACACCTTC.

The chain is built from TRBV6-5 and TRBJ1-5; 8 nucleotides align to TRBD1. The germline gives CDR1 MNHEY, CDR2 SVGAGI. This CDR3 is 14 amino acids long. The trim removed 6 bases at V and 7 bases at J, leaving 8 bases unmatched. CDR3 nucleotides: TGTGCCAGCAGGGCAACGGGACAGGAGCAGCCCCAGCATTTT. This codes for CASRATGQEQPQHF.

This clone was detected once. The chain is built from TRBV3-1 (or the pseudogene TRBV3-2) and TRBJ2-3; the match to TRBD2 covers 14 bases. Germline V gene sequence: CDR1 LGHDT, CDR2 YNNKEL (reference sequence). This CDR3 contains 17 residues. The J segment lost 5 bases and the V segment lost 4 bases, leaving 8 bases of the junction unmatched. CDR3 bases: TGTGCCAGCAGCCCCCGGGGACTAGCGGGGGTAAAAGATACGCAGTATTTT. Protein product: CASSPRGLAGVKDTQYF.

This clone was recorded only once. Written as DNA, the CDR3 is TGTGCCTGGAGTGGTTGGAGCACGAACACCGGGGAGCTGTTTTTT. Protein: CAWSGWSTNTGELFF. The rearrangement uses TRBV30 and TRBJ2-2; no firm D call. The V gene's germline CDR1 is GTSNPN and CDR2 SVGIG (reference sequence). This CDR3 is built from 15 residues. Trimming took off 1 base at V and 0 bases at J, with 9 bases between the two ends.

The chain combines TRBV6-2 or TRBV6-3 with TRBJ1-2, with D perhaps TRBD1 (5 bases). V was cut by 7 bases and J by 4 bases, with 22 bases left in between. The CDR3 runs 16 residues. Germline V gives CDR1 MNHEY, CDR2 SVGEGT. The CDR3 bases are TGTGCCAGCAATTATTCGACCATGGGGCTCGGCTATGGCTACACCTTC. Amino acids: CASNYSTMGLGYGYTF.

This clone was seen only a few times. The chain is built from TRBV5-8 and TRBJ2-7; D call uncertain. The CDR3 is 11 amino acids. Trimming shortened V by 6 bases and J by 4 bases, and 8 bases separated the two germline ends. From germline, CDR1 is SGHTS and CDR2 YDEGEE. Here the CDR3 reads CASNSLYEQYV. In DNA form, the CDR3 reads TGTGCCAGCAACTCCCTATACGAGCAGTACGTC.

The CDR3 nucleotides are TGCGCCAGCAGCTTGGTCTTCGGCCAAGAGACCCAGTACTTC. Residues: CASSLVFGQETQYF. V gene TRBV5-1 combines with J gene TRBJ2-5; D is undetermined. V gave up 0 bases and J gave up 1 base, with 7 bases separating them. CDR1 is SGHRS and CDR2 is YFSETQ in the germline V gene. This CDR3 spans 14 amino acids.

The genes are TRBV7-3 and TRBJ2-3, with a tentative D call TRBD2 (5 bases). Germline CDR1 and CDR2: SGHTA and FQGTGA. The CDR3 covers 15 residues. The V gene lost 6 bases and the J gene lost 0 bases, with 13 bases spanning the gap. CDR3 DNA sequence: TGTGCCAGCAGTGCGAGGGCGGGTAGCACAGATACGCAGTATTTT. Translation gives CASSARAGSTDTQYF.

This rearrangement joins TRBV6-5 to TRBJ2-2; TRBD1 agrees at 7 bases. The CDR3 is 16 residues long. The ends lost 4 bases at V and 2 bases at J; junction bases unmatched: 7. Germline loops: CDR1 MNHEY, CDR2 SVGAGI. This CDR3 reads CASSSLSGGNTGELFF. For the CDR3, the DNA is TGTGCCAGCAGTTCCCTCTCAGGGGGTAACACCGGGGAGCTGTTTTTT.

The chain is built from TRBV19 and TRBJ1-4; no firm D call. CDR1 is LNHDA, CDR2 SQIVND, per germline (reference sequence). CDR3 size: 15 residues. V was cut by 7 bases and J by 8 bases, with 20 bases left in between. The CDR3 is CASTPAARGEEKLFF. The CDR3 DNA reads as TGTGCCAGTACCCCTGCAGCCCGGGGAGAGGAAAAACTGTTTTTT.

J is TRBJ1-1 and V is TRBV19; 7 bases fit TRBD1. This CDR3 has 14 residues. V was clipped by 7 bases and J by 1 base; unmatched bases: 6. The germline CDR1 and CDR2 sequences are LNHDA and SQIVND (reference sequence). CDR3 sequence (DNA): TGTGCCAGTATCATGGGACAGCGGAACACTGAAGCTTTCTTT. This codes for CASIMGQRNTEAFF.

The rearrangement joins TRBV19 to TRBJ2-2; the match to TRBD2 covers 13 bases. This CDR3 has 16 residues. CDR1 and CDR2 from the germline V gene are LNHDA and SQIVND (reference sequence). V dropped 5 bases and J dropped 2; count of bases not matched to a gene: 2. As DNA, the CDR3 is TGTGCCAGTAGTGGACTAGCGGGGGAAAACACCGGGGAGCTGTTTTTT. Its protein is CASSGLAGENTGELFF.

This clone came up once. V and J are TRBV29-1 and TRBJ1-2, with D uncertain. The V gene's germline CDR1 is SQVTM and CDR2 ANQGSEA. Trimming cost V 4 bases and J 2 bases, with 17 bases left between them. The CDR3 spans 15 residues. This CDR3 reads CSVVGGGGLNYGYTF. The CDR3 bases are TGCAGCGTTGTAGGCGGCGGAGGGTTGAACTATGGCTACACCTTC.

This chain connects TRBV19 to TRBJ2-1; D is ambiguous. CDR3 length equals 10 residues. V was shortened by 10 bases and J by 3 bases, with 4 bases between the two germline ends. Germline V gene sequence: CDR1 LNHDA, CDR2 SQIVND (reference sequence). CDR3 nucleotides: TGTGCCACCAACTACAATGAGCAGTTCTTC. Its translation is CATNYNEQFF.

About this clone: Sequence at one end of the junction differs from germline and may be a read error. This chain joins TRBV5-1 and TRBJ2-1, with 8 bases fitting TRBD1. The CDR3 extends over 15 amino acids. Germline lookup yields CDR1 SGHRS and CDR2 YFSETQ. CDR3 bases: TGTGCCAGCAGCACCGGGACAGGAAGTTACAATGAGCAGTTCTTC. Translation gives CASSTGTGSYNEQFF.

The V gene is TRBV19, the J gene TRBJ1-5, with D maybe TRBD1 (5 bases). The CDR3 has 15 residues. Germline V CDR1 and CDR2: LNHDA, SQIVND (reference sequence). Between the trimmed V and J ends, which lost 4 bases and 5 bases, there was a span of 15 bases. The CDR3 region has the DNA TGTGCCAGTAGTAGGCGGGGCAGGGAACATCAGCCCCAGCATTTT. Its translation: CASSRRGREHQPQHF.

The CDR3 loop is CASWVTGNTEAFF. In nucleotides, the CDR3 is TGTGCCAGCTGGGTCACAGGGAACACTGAAGCTTTCTTT. The V and J genes are TRBV18 and TRBJ1-1; D might be TRBD1 (5 bases). Germline CDR1 KGHSH, CDR2 LQKENI. Trimming pared 7 bases from V and 1 base from J, leaving 10 bases between. The CDR3 has 13 amino acids.

The genes are TRBV7-9 and TRBJ1-1; D is unclear. V was shortened by 3 bases and J by 0 bases, with 11 bases between the two germline ends. The germline V gene has CDR1 SEHNR and CDR2 FQNEAQ (reference sequence). The CDR3 loop spans 15 amino acids. The CDR3 loop is CASSLTMAVNTEAFF. For the CDR3, the DNA is TGTGCCAGCAGCTTGACTATGGCGGTGAACACTGAAGCTTTCTTT.

This clone has just a few counts. V is TRBV5-4 and J is TRBJ2-7; a weak D match, TRBD2 (6 bases). Trimming pared 0 bases from V and 0 bases from J, leaving 10 bases between. Germline V gives CDR1 SGHNT, CDR2 YYREEE (reference sequence). The CDR3 is made up of 15 amino acids. CDR3 sequence (DNA): TGTGCCAGCAGCTTGGTGGGGGGAGGCTCCTACGAGCAGTACGTC. Translated, it gives CASSLVGGGSYEQYV.

The chain carries TRBV28 and TRBJ2-3; 8 bases are shared with TRBD2. V was pared by 10 bases and J by 6 bases, with 6 bases of the junction left unmatched. CDR3 length: 12 amino acids. CDR1 is MDHEN, CDR2 SYDVKM, per germline. For the CDR3, the DNA is TGTGCCACGCGGGGGGCGGAGGATACGCAGTATTTT. Translated, it gives CATRGAEDTQYF.

The chain links TRBV14 to TRBJ2-1, with 12 positions matching TRBD1. This CDR3 comprises 15 residues. V lost 4 bases to trimming and J lost 4 bases; unmatched junction nucleotides: 2. The V gene's germline CDR1 is SGHDN and CDR2 FVKESK. As DNA, the CDR3 is TGTGCCAGCAGCCTGGGACAGGGGGCTTACAATGAGCAGTTCTTC. Translation: CASSLGQGAYNEQFF.

This clone was seen a single time. The gene calls are TRBV5-5 and TRBJ1-1; possibly TRBD1 for D (6 bases). Germline values: CDR1 SGHKS, CDR2 YYEKEE (reference sequence). The V gene lost 2 bases and the J gene lost 4 bases, with 15 bases spanning the gap. The CDR3 contains 15 residues. For the CDR3, the DNA is TGTGCCAGCAGCTTCGCCACTCGACAGGCCACTGAAGCTTTCTTT. It encodes CASSFATRQATEAFF.

J is TRBJ1-3 and V is TRBV2; D is unresolved. The V gene lost 7 bases and the J gene lost 0 bases, with 13 bases spanning the gap. Germline V gene lookup returns CDR1 SNHLY and CDR2 FYNNEI. The CDR3 has 15 residues. The CDR3 region is CASNSARISGNTIYF. The CDR3 region has the DNA TGTGCCAGCAATAGCGCGCGGATCTCTGGAAACACCATATATTTT.

The chain carries TRBV7-9 and TRBJ1-2; 11 nucleotides line up with TRBD1. Losses at the gene ends were 3 bases for V and 5 bases for J; bases not matched to a gene: 5. The CDR3 has 15 amino acids. Germline assignment: CDR1 SEHNR and CDR2 FQNEAQ (reference sequence). The CDR3: CASSLGQGERYGYTF. As DNA, the CDR3 is TGTGCCAGCAGCTTGGGACAGGGGGAGAGGTATGGCTACACCTTC.

The sample holds one count of this clone. The chain couples TRBV6-5 to TRBJ1-2, with a tentative D call TRBD1 (5 bases). Per the germline V gene, CDR1 is MNHEY and CDR2 is SVGAGI. Trimming stripped 6 bases from V and 7 bases from J, with 18 bases between. The CDR3 has 14 amino acids. CDR3 region: CASRTGRGFGGYTF. As DNA, the CDR3 is TGTGCCAGCAGAACTGGAAGGGGATTCGGTGGCTACACCTTC.